These 2 T cell receptor beta chains share one sample of origin, sequenced in a study of cytomegalovirus exposure and HLA in healthy donors. TCRdb's table, derived via immunoSEQ multiplex PCR, lists solely in-frame clones and lacks some. The repertoire holds 250,000 to 300,000 clones, with 90% as singletons. Sequenced sample: PBMCs. These receptors were collected from a woman between 18 and 30 years old in good health and CMV-seronegative.

V gene TRBV5-1 combines with J gene TRBJ1-6; D is uncertain. CDR1 and CDR2 (germline): SGHRS, YFSETQ. V dropped 2 bases and J dropped 8 bases, with 11 bases sitting between them. This CDR3 contains 14 residues. The CDR3 region has the DNA TGCGCCAGCAGCTTTGGAGGAGAGGATTCACCCCTCCACTTT. Translation gives CASSFGGEDSPLHF.

CDR3 amino acids: CASSQGGPTNTGELFF. CDR3 coding DNA: TGCGCCAGCAGCCAAGGAGGCCCCACGAACACCGGGGAGCTGTTTTTT. The V call is TRBV4-3, the J call TRBJ2-2, with unresolved D. V was pared by 1 base and J by 0 bases, with 9 bases between. This CDR3 region has 16 residues. Germline CDR1 reads LGHNA; CDR2 reads YSLEER.